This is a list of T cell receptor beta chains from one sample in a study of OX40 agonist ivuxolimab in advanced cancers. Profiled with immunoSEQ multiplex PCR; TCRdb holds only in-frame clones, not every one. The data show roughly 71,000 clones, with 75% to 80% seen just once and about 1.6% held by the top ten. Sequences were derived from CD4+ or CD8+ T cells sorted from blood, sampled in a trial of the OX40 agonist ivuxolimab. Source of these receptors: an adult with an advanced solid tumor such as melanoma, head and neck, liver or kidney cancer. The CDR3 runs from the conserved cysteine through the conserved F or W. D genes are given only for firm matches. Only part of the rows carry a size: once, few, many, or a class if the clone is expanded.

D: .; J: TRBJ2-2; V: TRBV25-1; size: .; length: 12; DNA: TGTGCCAGCAGTGAATGGCAGGGGGAGCTGTTTTTT; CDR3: CASSEWQGELFF
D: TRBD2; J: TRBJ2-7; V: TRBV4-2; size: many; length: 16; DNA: TGTGCCAGCAGCCAAGATCTCACTAGCGGCTCCTACGAGCAGTACTTC; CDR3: CASSQDLTSGSYEQYF
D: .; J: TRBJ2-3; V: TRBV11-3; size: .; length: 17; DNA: TGTGCCAGCAGCTTAGAGAGTAGCATCATCGATTTGGATACGCAGTATTTT; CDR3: CASSLESSIIDLDTQYF
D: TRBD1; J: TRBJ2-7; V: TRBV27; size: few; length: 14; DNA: TGTGCCAGCAGTGGAGGGACAGGGGGGTACGAGCAGTACTTC; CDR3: CASSGGTGGYEQYF
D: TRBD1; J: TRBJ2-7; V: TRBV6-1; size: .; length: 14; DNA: TGTGCCAGCAGGAGACAGGGCCCGTCCTACGAGCAGTACTTC; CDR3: CASRRQGPSYEQYF
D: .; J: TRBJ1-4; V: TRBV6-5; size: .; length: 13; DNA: TGTGCCAGCTCCCCGACAGTTCGTGAAAAACTGTTTTTT; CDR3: CASSPTVREKLFF
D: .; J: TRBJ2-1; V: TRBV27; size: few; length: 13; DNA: TGTGCCAGCAGTTGGCAGACTAGATATGAGCAGTTCTTC; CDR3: CASSWQTRYEQFF
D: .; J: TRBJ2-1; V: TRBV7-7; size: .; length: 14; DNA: TGTGCTAGCAGCTTGGATCTAGGGGGCAATGAGCAGTTCTTC; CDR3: CASSLDLGGNEQFF
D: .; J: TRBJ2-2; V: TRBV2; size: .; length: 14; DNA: TGTGCCAGCAGTGTAGCAGGGGCAACCGGGGAGCTGTTTTTT; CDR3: CASSVAGATGELFF
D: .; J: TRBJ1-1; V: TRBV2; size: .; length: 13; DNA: TGTGCCAGCAGTGAGAGTGAGAACACTGAAGCTTTCTTT; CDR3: CASSESENTEAFF
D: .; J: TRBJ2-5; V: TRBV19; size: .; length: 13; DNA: TGTGCCAGTAGTATGGGGTACCAAGAGACCCAGTACTTC; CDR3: CASSMGYQETQYF
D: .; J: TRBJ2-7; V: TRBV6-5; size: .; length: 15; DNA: TGTGCCAGCAGGGGGGGGACAGCACGATCTTACGAGCAGTACTTC; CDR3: CASRGGTARSYEQYF
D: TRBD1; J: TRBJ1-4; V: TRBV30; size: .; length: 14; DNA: TGTGCCTGGGCTATGGGACAGGGGTACGAAAAACTGTTTTTT; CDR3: CAWAMGQGYEKLFF
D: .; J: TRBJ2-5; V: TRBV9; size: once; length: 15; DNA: TGTGCCAGCAGCTCCCACGGGGGCGCGGGGGAGACCCAGTACTTC; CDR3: CASSSHGGAGETQYF
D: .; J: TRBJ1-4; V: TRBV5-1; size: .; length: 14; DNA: TGCGCCAGCAGCTTGGCACTCGGAAATGAAAAACTGTTTTTT; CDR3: CASSLALGNEKLFF
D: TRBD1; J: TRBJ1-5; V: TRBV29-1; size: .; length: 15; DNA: TGCAGCGTGAAAAAGGGGGCAGGGATTGATCAGCCCCAGCATTTT; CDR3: CSVKKGAGIDQPQHF
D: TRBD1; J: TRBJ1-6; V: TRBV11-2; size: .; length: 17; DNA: TGTGCCAGCAGCTTAGATCGGGCGGGACAGGGATATAAAGCCCTCCACTTT; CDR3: CASSLDRAGQGYKALHF
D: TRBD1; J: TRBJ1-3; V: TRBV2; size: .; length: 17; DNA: TGTGCCAGCAGTCCAATACCGGGACAGGGGGCTGGAAACACCATATATTTT; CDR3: CASSPIPGQGAGNTIYF
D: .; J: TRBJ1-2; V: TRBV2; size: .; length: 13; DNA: TGTGCCAGCAGGACCGGGAGTTACTATGGCTACACCTTC; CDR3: CASRTGSYYGYTF
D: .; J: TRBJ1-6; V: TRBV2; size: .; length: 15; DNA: TGTGCCAGCAGTGAGAGGCAGGGCAGTGATTCACCCCTCCACTTT; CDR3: CASSERQGSDSPLHF
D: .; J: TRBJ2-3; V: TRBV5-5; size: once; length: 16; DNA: TGTGCCAGCAGCTTGTATGGCGGCGGAAGCACAGATACGCAGTATTTT; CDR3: CASSLYGGGSTDTQYF
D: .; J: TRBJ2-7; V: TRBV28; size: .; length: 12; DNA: TGTGCCAGCAGTCGGACGGCCTACGAGCAGTACTTC; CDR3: CASSRTAYEQYF
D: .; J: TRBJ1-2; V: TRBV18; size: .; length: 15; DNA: TGTGCCAGCTCACCAAATCCCCGGGGAGAAGGTGGCTACACCTTC; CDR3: CASSPNPRGEGGYTF
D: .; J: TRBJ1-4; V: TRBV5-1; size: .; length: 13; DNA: TGCGCCAGCAGCTTGGTCGCGAATGAAAAACTGTTTTTT; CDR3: CASSLVANEKLFF
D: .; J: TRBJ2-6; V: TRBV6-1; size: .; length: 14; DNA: TGTGCCAGCAGTGAAGGGTCTGGGGCCAACGTCCTGACTTTC; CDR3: CASSEGSGANVLTF
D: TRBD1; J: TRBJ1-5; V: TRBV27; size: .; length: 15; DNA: TGTGCCAGCAGTTCGAATCCGACAGGGGATCAGCCCCAGCATTTT; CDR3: CASSSNPTGDQPQHF
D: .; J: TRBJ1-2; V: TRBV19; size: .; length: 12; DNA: TGTGCCAGTAGTGCCGGGGAGAGGGGCTACACCTTC; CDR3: CASSAGERGYTF
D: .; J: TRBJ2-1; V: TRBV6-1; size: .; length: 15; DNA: TGTGCCAGCAGTGAGCGGACAGCCTCCTACAATGAGCAGTTCTTC; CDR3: CASSERTASYNEQFF
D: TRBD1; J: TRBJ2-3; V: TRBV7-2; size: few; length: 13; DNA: TGTGCCAGCAGTCCACCAGGGGGAGATACGCAGTATTTT; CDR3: CASSPPGGDTQYF
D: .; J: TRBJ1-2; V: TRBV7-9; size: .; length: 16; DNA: TGTGCCAGCAGCTTAGCTAGAGGCTCCACCGTCCGGGGCTACACCTTC; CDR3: CASSLARGSTVRGYTF
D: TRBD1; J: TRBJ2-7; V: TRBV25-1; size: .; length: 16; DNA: TGTGCCAGCAGTGCGATCGACAGGGGGTTCTCCCACGAGCAGTACTTC; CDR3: CASSAIDRGFSHEQYF
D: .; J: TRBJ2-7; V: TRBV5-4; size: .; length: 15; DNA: TGTGCCAGCAGCTTGGCCGGCTTGGCAGCTTACGAGCAGTACTTC; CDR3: CASSLAGLAAYEQYF
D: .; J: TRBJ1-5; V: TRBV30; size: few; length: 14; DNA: TGTGCCTGGAGTGCCGGGACGTTTGGTCAGCCCCAGCATTTT; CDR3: CAWSAGTFGQPQHF
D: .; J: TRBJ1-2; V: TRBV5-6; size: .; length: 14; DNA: TGTGCCAGCAGCTTGTTAAAAACGGTGGGTGGCTACACCTTC; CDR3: CASSLLKTVGGYTF
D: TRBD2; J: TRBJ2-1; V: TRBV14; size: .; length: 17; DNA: TGTGCCAGCAGCCGAGCAGGGGGACTAGCGTTTATCAATGAGCAGTTCTTC; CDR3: CASSRAGGLAFINEQFF
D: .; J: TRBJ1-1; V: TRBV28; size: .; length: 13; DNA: TGTGCCAGCTTGAGTGCGATGGTCACTGAAGCTTTCTTT; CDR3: CASLSAMVTEAFF
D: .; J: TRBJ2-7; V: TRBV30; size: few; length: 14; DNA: TGTGCCTGGAGTGTTGGCGGTCCCTCCTACGAGCAGTACTTC; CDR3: CAWSVGGPSYEQYF
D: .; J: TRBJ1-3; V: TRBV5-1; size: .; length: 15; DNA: TGCGCCAGCAGCTTGTCGACAGGTCTAGGAAACACCATATATTTT; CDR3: CASSLSTGLGNTIYF
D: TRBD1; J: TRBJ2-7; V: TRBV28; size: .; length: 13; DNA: TGTGCCAGCAGCGGGACAGGGGCCTACGAGCAGTACTTC; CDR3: CASSGTGAYEQYF
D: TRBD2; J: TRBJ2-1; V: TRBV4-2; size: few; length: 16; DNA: TGTGCCAGCAGCCAAGAAAGCGGGAGTAGGTACAATGAGCAGTTCTTC; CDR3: CASSQESGSRYNEQFF